Shown below are 22 T cell receptor beta chains from a single sample sequenced in a study of human T cells and chemical hapten exposure. Time point described: patch test 1, 2 weeks after DPC sensitization. Treatment specified: therapeutic diphenylcyclopropenone sensitization with weekly scalp DPC. TCRdb reanalysed the RACE reads using MiXCR and keeps one entry per CDR3 protein. The sample includes just under 350,000 distinct CDR3 sequences, approximately 6.9% of them seen just once. The sample in question was whole blood, obtained in connection with sensitization to the hapten diphenylcyclopropenone (DPC). The receptors originated from a woman under 30 with alopecia areata. Some clones in this sample may be carry-over from other donors' samples.

The J gene is TRBJ1-6, the V gene TRBV12-3 or TRBV12-4, with D maybe TRBD1 (5 bases). The CDR3 runs to 14 residues. V lost 1 base, J lost 7 bases, and 8 bases lay in between. The CDR3 region has the DNA TGTGCCAGCAGTTTAGACAGGAAAAATTCACCCCTCCACTTT. Its translation is CASSLDRKNSPLHF.

The sample holds many counts of this clonotype. The rearrangement uses TRBV13 and TRBJ2-2; 8 bases match TRBD1. The germline V gene has CDR1 PRHDT and CDR2 FYEKMQ (reference sequence). V lost 7 bases and J lost 5; bases outside the gene matches: 9. The CDR3 covers 15 residues. DNA for the CDR3: TGTGCCAGCAAGTTGTGGACAGGGATGACCGGGGAGCTGTTTTTT. Its protein is CASKLWTGMTGELFF.

This clonotype was picked up a small number of times. The chain has TRBV7-6 and TRBJ2-7; D may be TRBD2 (5 bases). The germline gives CDR1 SGHVS, CDR2 FNYEAQ. The length of the CDR3 is 13 residues. V was cut by 5 bases and J by 3 bases, with 11 bases left in between. The CDR3 DNA follows: TGTGCCAGCAGCCGAATCGAGGGCTACGAGCAGTACTTC. Its translation: CASSRIEGYEQYF. The full variable domain, its missing parts supplied by reference TRBV7-6 and TRBJ2-7, is GAGVSQSPRYKVTKRGQDVALRCDPISGHVSLYWYRQALGQGPEFLTYFNYEAQQDKSGLPNDRFSAERPEGSISTLTIQRTEQRDSAMYRCASSRIEGYEQYFGPGTRLTVT.

The sample holds many counts of this clonotype. The J gene is TRBJ1-2, the V gene TRBV6-5; D unresolved. Per germline, CDR1 MNHEY and CDR2 SVGAGI. This CDR3 comprises 13 residues. V shed 0 bases and J shed 1 base, with 3 bases lying between them. CDR3 sequence (DNA): TGTGCCAGCAGTTACTCAGTTAACTATGGCTACACCTTC. Residues: CASSYSVNYGYTF.

This clonotype showed up many times. This chain uses TRBV28 with TRBJ2-7, with 8 bases that match TRBD1. J gave up 0 bases and V 2 bases, and 6 bases lay outside the gene matches. The CDR3 length is 16 residues. Germline V gene data show CDR1 as MDHEN and CDR2 as SYDVKM. CDR3 loop: CASSLMTGQGSYEQYF. As DNA, the CDR3 is TGTGCCAGCAGTTTAATGACCGGACAGGGCTCCTACGAGCAGTACTTC. Full variable domain (remainder filled in from reference TRBV28 and TRBJ2-7): DVKVTQSSRYLVKRTGEKVFLECVQDMDHENMFWYRQDPGLGLRLIYFSYDVKMKEKGDIPEGYSVSREKKERFSLILESASTNQTSMYLCASSLMTGQGSYEQYFGPGTRLTVT.

V is TRBV14 and J is TRBJ2-5; a weak D match, TRBD2 (6 bases). The CDR3 extends over 15 amino acids. The V end was cut by 1 base, the J end by 8 bases, with 17 bases between. Germline lookup yields CDR1 SGHDN and CDR2 FVKESK. CDR3 sequence (DNA): TGTGCCAGCAGCCAAGTGGGGGGAATAGCGGAAACCCAGTACTTC. The encoded protein is CASSQVGGIAETQYF. The full variable domain, in which reference TRBV14 and TRBJ2-5 provide the parts outside the CDR3, is EAGVTQFPSHSVIEKGQTVTLRCDPISGHDNLYWYRRVMGKEIKFLLHFVKESKQDESGMPNNRFLAERTGGTYSTLKVQPAELEDSGVYFCASSQVGGIAETQYFGPGTRLLVL.

This clonotype was counted many times. The rearrangement uses TRBV3-1 and TRBJ2-1, with TRBD2 matching over 7 bases. The junction had 15 bases not matched to a gene; V was cut back by 6 bases and J by 7 bases. The CDR3 covers 16 residues. Germline V lookup: CDR1 LGHDT, CDR2 YNNKEL (reference sequence). CDR3 amino acids: CASSSPRGKGKNEQFF. CDR3 nucleotide sequence: TGTGCCAGCAGTTCACCGCGGGGGAAGGGTAAAAATGAGCAGTTCTTC.

The chain combines TRBV6-5 with TRBJ1-4; weak D call: TRBD1 (5 bases). Germline values: CDR1 MNHEY, CDR2 SVGAGI. The V end lost 0 bases, the J end lost 7 bases, and 15 bases lay between the germline ends. The CDR3 runs to 16 residues. The CDR3 region has the DNA TGTGCCAGCAGTTACTCTTCGGGGCGCCCGAGTGAAAAACTGTTTTTT. This encodes CASSYSSGRPSEKLFF.

This clonotype was detected ten times or more. This chain connects TRBV7-2 to TRBJ2-3; either TRBD1 or TRBD2 may supply D (6 bases each). The germline V gene has CDR1 SGHTA and CDR2 FQGNSA. Trimming removed 0 bases from V and 6 bases from J, with 16 bases in between. The CDR3 extends over 16 amino acids. DNA for the CDR3: TGTGCCAGCAGCTTAGCGTCGGGGGCCCCCAGGGATACGCAGTATTTT. It specifies CASSLASGAPRDTQYF.

In this sample, this clonotype turned up many times. The rearrangement links TRBV10-3 to TRBJ2-3; 7 nucleotides agree with TRBD1. CDR3 length: 13 residues. V lost 7 bases to trimming and J lost 6 bases; unmatched junction nucleotides: 7. Germline lookup yields CDR1 ENHRY and CDR2 SYGVKD. The CDR3 sequence: CAITGQNTDTQYF. DNA for the CDR3: TGTGCCATCACGGGACAGAATACGGATACGCAGTATTTT.

This clonotype came up many times. V gene TRBV5-1 combines with J gene TRBJ2-7; D is ambiguous. Germline V CDR1 and CDR2: SGHRS, YFSETQ. CDR3 size: 15 residues. V was shortened by 4 bases and J by 4 bases, with 18 bases between the two germline ends. CDR3 bases: TGCGCCAGCAGCGAACGACCCATCGCCCTGTACGAGCAGTACTTC. Its protein product is CASSERPIALYEQYF.

The V and J genes are TRBV21-1 and TRBJ2-4; the D call of TRBD1 is as the table states it, not checked on the DNA. TRBV21-1 represents a pseudogene. The CDR3 spans 13 residues. CDR3 region: CASSKVRGAIQYF. CDR3 DNA sequence: TGTGCCAGCAGCAAAGTAAGGGGGGCCATTCAGTACTTC.

The chain employs TRBV6-1 and TRBJ1-6; tentative D call: TRBD1 (6 bases). V was clipped by 4 bases and J by 0 bases, with 16 bases between them. This CDR3 is 18 amino acids long. In germline, CDR1 is MNHNS, CDR2 SASEGT. CDR3 sequence (DNA): TGTGCCAGCAGTGGAGGGGGGAAGAAAAGCTCCTATAATTCACCCCTCCACTTT. Translation gives CASSGGGKKSSYNSPLHF.

Many counts were recorded for this clonotype. The CDR3 loop reads CASRGTSGGHYEQYF. The CDR3 bases are TGTGCCAGCAGGGGGACTAGCGGGGGGCACTACGAGCAGTACTTC. This chain connects TRBV28 to TRBJ2-7; TRBD2 aligns across 15 bases. Per germline, CDR1 MDHEN and CDR2 SYDVKM. Unmatched junction bases numbered 3, after V lost 6 bases and J lost 3 bases. The CDR3 sequence is 15 residues long.

This clonotype was seen a handful of times. The chain links TRBV5-1 to TRBJ2-2, with D possibly being TRBD1 (6 bases). The V gene's germline CDR1 is SGHRS and CDR2 YFSETQ. V gave up 0 bases and J gave up 0 bases, with 12 bases separating them. The CDR3 loop spans 17 amino acids. The CDR3: CASSLAAGASNTGELFF. As DNA, the CDR3 is TGCGCCAGCAGCTTGGCTGCAGGGGCGTCGAACACCGGGGAGCTGTTTTTT.

In its sample, this clonotype was seen a few times. The CDR3 is CATSRDQGGLGSPLHF. DNA of the CDR3: TGTGCCACCAGCAGAGATCAGGGGGGGTTGGGGTCACCCCTCCACTTT. The V gene is TRBV15, the J gene TRBJ1-6; TRBD1 agrees at 7 bases. There are 16 residues in the CDR3. The ends lost 0 bases at V and 10 bases at J; junction bases unmatched: 9. CDR1 is LNHNV and CDR2 is YYDKDF in the germline V gene (reference sequence).

Of note for this clonotype: Given a much more abundant clone one base away, this may be a read error. The chain is built from TRBV4-3 and TRBJ2-7; TRBD1 matches at 7 bases. Germline CDR1 reads LGHNA; CDR2 reads YSLEER. The trim removed 4 bases at V and 5 bases at J, leaving 5 bases unmatched. The CDR3 covers 13 residues. This CDR3 reads CASSRDREDEQYF. The CDR3, as DNA: TGCGCCAGCAGCCGAGACAGGGAAGACGAGCAGTACTTC.

The chain is built from TRBV4-2 and TRBJ2-3; 13 positions match TRBD2. V shed 1 base and J 0 bases; nucleotides not matched to a gene: 7. CDR3 length equals 19 residues. CDR1 is LGHNA, CDR2 YNFKEQ, per germline. CDR3 sequence reads: CASSQGLAGGSTSTDTQYF. The CDR3 region has the DNA TGTGCCAGCAGCCAAGGACTAGCGGGGGGATCTACTAGCACAGATACGCAGTATTTT.

This clonotype was counted only a few times. V usage is TRBV5-6 and J usage is TRBJ2-5, with 9 nucleotides matching TRBD2. Losses at the gene ends were 0 bases for V and 3 bases for J; bases not matched to a gene: 3. The CDR3 extends over 15 amino acids. The germline V gene encodes CDR1 SGHDT and CDR2 YYEEEE. Here the CDR3 DNA reads TGTGCCAGCAGCTTGGAGCTAGCGGGGAAAGAGACCCAGTACTTC. Translation gives CASSLELAGKETQYF.

This clonotype was recorded a few times. The rearrangement links TRBV6-5 to TRBJ2-7; 7 nucleotides line up with TRBD1. CDR1 is MNHEY, CDR2 SVGAGI, per germline. The CDR3 has 16 amino acids. After removal of 2 bases from V and 4 bases from J, the junction contained 11 bases not matched to a gene. CDR3 protein: CASSYSAVGTAYEQYF. The CDR3 bases are TGTGCCAGCAGTTACAGTGCCGTCGGGACAGCGTACGAGCAGTACTTC.

The J gene is TRBJ2-7, the V gene TRBV3-1; 9 nucleotides line up with TRBD2. The CDR3 is 18 residues long. Trimming removed 0 bases from V and 2 bases from J; junction bases left unmatched: 11. The germline V gene has CDR1 LGHDT and CDR2 YNNKEL (reference sequence). The CDR3 region is CASSQESTSRGGPYEQYF. In DNA, the CDR3 is TGTGCCAGCAGCCAAGAATCCACATCGCGGGGGGGCCCCTACGAGCAGTACTTC.

This clonotype was seen a single time. The gene calls are TRBV7-9 and TRBJ1-5, with 9 bases identical to TRBD1. Looked up from germline, CDR1 is SEHNR and CDR2 is FQNEAQ (reference sequence). V was clipped by 5 bases and J by 1 base; unmatched bases: 3. CDR3 length: 15 amino acids. This chain's CDR3 is CASSTGTGSNQPQHF. The CDR3 coding sequence is TGTGCCAGCAGCACAGGGACAGGGAGCAATCAGCCCCAGCATTTT.